The 24 T cell receptor beta chains below were found in one sample sequenced in a study of blood T cell repertoires in COVID-19. Assay: immunoSEQ multiplex PCR; the TCRdb copy retains only in-frame clones and omits some. Among some 200,000 clones listed, about 80% were seen once. The sample taken for sequencing was PBMCs or T cells enriched from blood (not recorded which). Source of these receptors: a man aged 40-49 years who had recovered from COVID-19.

The V call is TRBV11-1, the J call TRBJ2-5, with D maybe TRBD2 (5 bases). With 5 bases removed from V and 5 bases from J, the gap between germline ends came to 21 bases. Germline CDR1 is SGHAT and CDR2 is FQDESV (reference sequence). This CDR3 comprises 16 residues. The CDR3, as DNA: TGTGCCAGCAGCCGCAGTAGCGCCGGCGAGCGGGAGACCCAGTACTTC. Translating gives CASSRSSAGERETQYF.

This chain uses TRBV18 with TRBJ1-4; maybe TRBD1 (5 bases). Trimming pared 5 bases from V and 2 bases from J, leaving 12 bases between. This CDR3 contains 15 residues. The germline V gene encodes CDR1 KGHSH and CDR2 LQKENI. DNA of the CDR3: TGTGCCAGCTCATCCAGGGCGCCTACTAATGAAAAACTGTTTTTT. This sequence encodes CASSSRAPTNEKLFF. Full variable domain (outside the CDR3, taken from reference TRBV18 and TRBJ1-4): NAGVMQNPRHLVRRRGQEARLRCSPMKGHSHVYWYRQLPEEGLKFMVYLQKENIIDESGMPKERFSAEFPKEGPSILRIQQVVRGDSAAYFCASSSRAPTNEKLFFGSGTQLSVL.

In its sample, this clone was seen a few times. V and J are TRBV4-2 and TRBJ1-1; a weak D match, TRBD1 (6 bases). V lost 2 bases and J lost 2, with 12 bases in between. CDR3 size: 15 residues. The germline V gene has CDR1 LGHNA and CDR2 YNFKEQ. CDR3 DNA sequence: TGTGCCAGCAGCCAACTACAAGGGGGAAACACTGAAGCTTTCTTT. Encoded protein: CASSQLQGGNTEAFF.

This chain connects TRBV27 to TRBJ1-2, with D tentatively TRBD1 (5 bases). Looked up from germline, CDR1 is MNHEY and CDR2 is SMNVEV (reference sequence). The CDR3 sequence is 17 residues long. V was clipped by 3 bases and J by 7 bases, with 24 bases between them. CDR3 sequence: CASSFRSPARAPGGYTF. As DNA, the CDR3 is TGTGCCAGCAGTTTCAGATCCCCGGCCAGGGCGCCTGGTGGCTACACCTTC.

This chain connects TRBV7-9 to TRBJ2-5; 7 positions agree with TRBD2. CDR3 size: 18 residues. Germline V CDR1 and CDR2: SEHNR, FQNEAQ (reference sequence). V gave up 1 base and J gave up 7 bases; unmatched junction bases: 18. DNA of the CDR3: TGTGCCAGCAGCTTAGGCCCCCAAAGAAGCGGACTAGGGCGGACCCAGTACTTC. Residues: CASSLGPQRSGLGRTQYF. The complete variable domain, with remaining parts taken from reference TRBV7-9 and TRBJ2-5, reads DTGVSQNPRHKITKRGQNVTFRCDPISEHNRLYWYRQTLGQGPEFLTYFQNEAQLEKSRLLSDRFSAERPKGSFSTLEIQRTEQGDSAMYLCASSLGPQRSGLGRTQYFGPGTRLLVL.

The chain employs TRBV30 and TRBJ1-3; D uncertain. Germline V CDR1 and CDR2: GTSNPN, SVGIG (reference sequence). This CDR3 is 13 amino acids long. V was pared by 7 bases and J by 1 base, with 11 bases between. DNA of the CDR3: TGTGCCTTACAGAAGACGTCTGGAAACACCATATATTTT. As protein: CALQKTSGNTIYF.

This clone has a handful of counts. The chain recombines TRBV10-3 with TRBJ1-5; no reliable D call. CDR3 length equals 14 residues. V lost 4 bases, J lost 5 bases, and 12 bases lay in between. Per germline, CDR1 ENHRY and CDR2 SYGVKD. The CDR3 nucleotides read TGTGCCATCAGTGGAGGATCGGGTGATCAGCCCCAGCATTTT. The encoded protein is CAISGGSGDQPQHF.

The V gene is TRBV5-4, the J gene TRBJ1-5; TRBD1 matches 7 bases. The CDR3 runs to 14 residues. V was clipped by 4 bases and J by 8 bases; unmatched bases: 9. Germline V CDR1 and CDR2: SGHNT, YYREEE (reference sequence). The CDR3: CASSPDRAREPQHF. The CDR3 coding sequence is TGTGCCAGCAGCCCCGACAGGGCCAGGGAGCCCCAGCATTTT.

The chain uses TRBV7-9 and TRBJ1-1; 7 bases line up with TRBD1. Unmatched junction bases numbered 1, after V lost 5 bases and J lost 1 base. Per the germline V gene, CDR1 is SEHNR and CDR2 is FQNEAQ (reference sequence). The CDR3 runs to 13 residues. The CDR3 sequence is CASSRTGNTEAFF. The CDR3 region has the DNA TGTGCCAGCAGCCGGACAGGGAACACTGAAGCTTTCTTT. The whole variable domain, remainder taken from reference TRBV7-9 and TRBJ1-1, is DTGVSQNPRHKITKRGQNVTFRCDPISEHNRLYWYRQTLGQGPEFLTYFQNEAQLEKSRLLSDRFSAERPKGSFSTLEIQRTEQGDSAMYLCASSRTGNTEAFFGQGTRLTVV.

The V call is TRBV15, the J call TRBJ1-5; D gene ambiguous. The V and J ends lost 5 bases and 3 bases respectively, with 8 bases between them. From germline, CDR1 is LNHNV and CDR2 YYDKDF (reference sequence). The CDR3 is 13 residues long. The CDR3 DNA is TGTGCCACCAGCTCCCGGGACAATCAGCCCCAGCATTTT. Its translation: CATSSRDNQPQHF.

V gene TRBV7-3 combines with J gene TRBJ2-1; TRBD2 might be the D (7 bases). The V end lost 2 bases, the J end lost 5 bases, and 19 bases lay between the germline ends. This CDR3 has 17 residues. Germline CDR1 and CDR2: SGHTA and FQGTGA. The CDR3 loop is CASSLRLGGGPNNEQFF. CDR3 in DNA: TGTGCCAGCAGCTTACGGTTGGGCGGGGGCCCTAACAATGAGCAGTTCTTC.

J is TRBJ1-1 and V is TRBV4-3, with D possibly being TRBD1 (6 bases). This CDR3 spans 15 amino acids. CDR1 and CDR2 (germline): LGHNA, YSLEER. V lost 1 base, J lost 4 bases, and 13 bases lay in between. The CDR3 protein is CASSQVWVQGTEAFF. The CDR3 DNA sequence: TGCGCCAGCAGCCAAGTCTGGGTACAGGGCACTGAAGCTTTCTTT.

In its sample, this clone was seen a few times. The chain combines TRBV5-1 with TRBJ2-7; 12 nucleotides agree with TRBD1. The CDR3 length is 14 residues. Germline V gives CDR1 SGHRS, CDR2 YFSETQ. J was trimmed by 5 bases and V by 4 bases; bases with no gene match: 4. CDR3 region: CASSTGQGADEQYF. For the CDR3, the DNA is TGCGCCAGCAGCACGGGACAGGGGGCCGACGAGCAGTACTTC.

The rearrangement joins TRBV18 to TRBJ2-1, with D possibly matching TRBD2 (6 bases). This CDR3 is 11 amino acids long. Trimming took off 3 bases at V and 10 bases at J, with 7 bases between the two ends. Germline assignment: CDR1 KGHSH and CDR2 LQKENI. The CDR3 DNA sequence: TGTGCCAGCTCACCTGGAGGGGAGCAGTTCTTC. It yields the protein CASSPGGEQFF.

This clone was seen only once. The chain couples TRBV6-2 or TRBV6-3 to TRBJ1-1, with D uncertain. V was trimmed by 2 bases and J by 5 bases, leaving 9 bases between them. Looked up from germline, CDR1 is MNHEY and CDR2 is SVGEGT. This CDR3 has 13 residues. CDR3 bases: TGTGCCAGCAGTTACATCGGGAGGACTGAAGCTTTCTTT. Its protein product is CASSYIGRTEAFF.

This clone was counted a few times. The chain employs TRBV7-9 and TRBJ2-3; 8 nucleotides agree with TRBD2. V dropped 2 bases and J dropped 4; count of bases not matched to a gene: 11. The CDR3 length is 17 residues. Germline assignment: CDR1 SEHNR and CDR2 FQNEAQ (reference sequence). CDR3 in amino acids: CASSLMYEGLAPDTQYF. The CDR3, as DNA: TGTGCCAGCAGCTTAATGTACGAAGGACTAGCCCCAGATACGCAGTATTTT.

The rearrangement links TRBV9 to TRBJ1-1, with D perhaps matching TRBD1 (6 bases). There are 17 residues in the CDR3. The V gene's germline CDR1 is SGDLS and CDR2 YYNGEE. Deletions cut 2 bases from V and 4 bases from J, with 21 bases between. The CDR3 sequence: CASSVYPSGTSITEAFF. The CDR3 DNA sequence: TGTGCCAGCAGCGTTTACCCCTCAGGGACAAGTATCACTGAAGCTTTCTTT. Looking up the rest from reference TRBV9 and TRBJ1-1 gives the full variable domain: DSGVTQTPKHLITATGQRVTLRCSPRSGDLSVYWYQQSLDQGLQFLIQYYNGEERAKGNILERFSAQQFPDLHSELNLSSLELGDSALYFCASSVYPSGTSITEAFFGQGTRLTVV.

The chain links TRBV9 to TRBJ2-7; 11 bases are shared with TRBD1. This CDR3 region has 16 residues. V lost 1 base to trimming and J lost 4 bases; unmatched junction nucleotides: 7. The germline V gene encodes CDR1 SGDLS and CDR2 YYNGEE. This chain's CDR3 is CASSVKDRGQVYEQYF. The DNA for the CDR3 is TGTGCCAGCAGCGTAAAGGACAGGGGGCAAGTGTACGAGCAGTACTTC.

This rearrangement joins TRBV19 to TRBJ1-5; TRBD1 is a possible D gene (6 bases). The CDR3 runs to 15 residues. The germline gives CDR1 LNHDA, CDR2 SQIVND (reference sequence). With 6 bases removed from V and 5 bases from J, the gap between germline ends came to 17 bases. DNA of the CDR3: TGTGCCAGTAGCTCTTCCCGCAGGGGAGATCAGCCCCAGCATTTT. Its translation is CASSSSRRGDQPQHF.

The chain carries TRBV30 and TRBJ2-3; D is perhaps TRBD1 (6 bases). The CDR3 has 13 amino acids. The V and J ends lost 2 bases and 3 bases respectively, with 9 bases between them. Germline V gene lookup returns CDR1 GTSNPN and CDR2 SVGIG (reference sequence). Here the CDR3 DNA reads TGTGCCTGGAGTCCAGGGGCGACAGATACGCAGTATTTT. Translation gives CAWSPGATDTQYF.

This sequence joins TRBV3-1 (or the pseudogene TRBV3-2) and TRBJ2-1; D is unresolved. V was shortened by 0 bases and J by 3 bases, with 3 bases between the two germline ends. CDR1 LGHDT and CDR2 YNNKEL come from the germline V gene (reference sequence). The CDR3 contains 13 residues. CDR3 in amino acids: CASSQDLYNEQFF. CDR3 nucleotides: TGTGCCAGCAGCCAAGACCTCTACAATGAGCAGTTCTTC.

This clone was detected a few times. V is TRBV18 and J is TRBJ1-4; 7 nucleotides align to TRBD1. The germline gives CDR1 KGHSH, CDR2 LQKENI. Trimming took 5 bases from V and 9 from J; bases not matched to a gene: 9. The CDR3 covers 14 residues. This chain's CDR3 is CASSAGTEAQKLFF. The DNA for the CDR3 is TGTGCCAGCTCAGCCGGGACAGAAGCTCAAAAACTGTTTTTT. Using reference TRBV18 and TRBJ1-4 for the parts outside the CDR3, the full variable domain is NAGVMQNPRHLVRRRGQEARLRCSPMKGHSHVYWYRQLPEEGLKFMVYLQKENIIDESGMPKERFSAEFPKEGPSILRIQQVVRGDSAAYFCASSAGTEAQKLFFGSGTQLSVL.

On this clone: The junction shows a germline mismatch at one end, possibly a read error. V is TRBV30 and J is TRBJ2-3, with TRBD2 matching 10 bases. The CDR3 runs to 12 residues. Germline CDR1 GTSNPN, CDR2 SVGIG (reference sequence). The CDR3 nucleotides are TGTGCCTGGAGTTTCGGGCTAGCGGGGGAAACTTTT. It is translated as CAWSFGLAGETF.

The chain uses TRBV6-5 and TRBJ2-7; 7 bases align to TRBD1. The germline V gene encodes CDR1 MNHEY and CDR2 SVGAGI. The CDR3 spans 13 residues. V lost 5 bases to trimming and J lost 5 bases; unmatched junction nucleotides: 6. CDR3 region: CASSHYRGDEQYF. The CDR3 DNA sequence: TGTGCCAGCAGTCATTACAGGGGAGACGAGCAGTACTTC.